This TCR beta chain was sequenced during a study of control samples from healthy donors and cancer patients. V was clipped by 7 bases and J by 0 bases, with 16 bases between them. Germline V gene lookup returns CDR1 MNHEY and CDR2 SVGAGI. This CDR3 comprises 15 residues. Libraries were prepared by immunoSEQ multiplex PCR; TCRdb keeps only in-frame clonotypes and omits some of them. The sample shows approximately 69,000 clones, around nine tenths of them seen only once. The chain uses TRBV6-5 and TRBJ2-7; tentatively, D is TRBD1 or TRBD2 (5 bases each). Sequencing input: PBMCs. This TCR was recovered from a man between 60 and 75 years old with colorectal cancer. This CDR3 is CASISGPASSYEQYF. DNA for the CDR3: TGTGCCAGCATATCGGGACCGGCTAGCTCCTACGAGCAGTACTTC.